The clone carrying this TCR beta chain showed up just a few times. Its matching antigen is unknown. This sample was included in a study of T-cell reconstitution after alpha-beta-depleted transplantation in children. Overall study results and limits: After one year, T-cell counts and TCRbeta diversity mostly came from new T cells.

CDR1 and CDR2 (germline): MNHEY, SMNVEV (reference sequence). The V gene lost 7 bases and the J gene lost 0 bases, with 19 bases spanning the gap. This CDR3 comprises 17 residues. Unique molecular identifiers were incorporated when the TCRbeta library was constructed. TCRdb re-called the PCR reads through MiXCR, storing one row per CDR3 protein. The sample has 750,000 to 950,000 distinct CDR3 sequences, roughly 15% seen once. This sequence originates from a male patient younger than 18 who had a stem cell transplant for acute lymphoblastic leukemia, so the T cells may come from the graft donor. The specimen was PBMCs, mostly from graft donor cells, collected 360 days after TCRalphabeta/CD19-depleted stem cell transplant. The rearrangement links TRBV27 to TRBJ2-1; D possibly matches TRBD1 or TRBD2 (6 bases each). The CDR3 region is CASTLRGPLSSYNEQFF. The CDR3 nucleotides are TGTGCCAGCACCCTCCGGGGGCCCCTAAGCTCCTACAATGAGCAGTTCTTC.